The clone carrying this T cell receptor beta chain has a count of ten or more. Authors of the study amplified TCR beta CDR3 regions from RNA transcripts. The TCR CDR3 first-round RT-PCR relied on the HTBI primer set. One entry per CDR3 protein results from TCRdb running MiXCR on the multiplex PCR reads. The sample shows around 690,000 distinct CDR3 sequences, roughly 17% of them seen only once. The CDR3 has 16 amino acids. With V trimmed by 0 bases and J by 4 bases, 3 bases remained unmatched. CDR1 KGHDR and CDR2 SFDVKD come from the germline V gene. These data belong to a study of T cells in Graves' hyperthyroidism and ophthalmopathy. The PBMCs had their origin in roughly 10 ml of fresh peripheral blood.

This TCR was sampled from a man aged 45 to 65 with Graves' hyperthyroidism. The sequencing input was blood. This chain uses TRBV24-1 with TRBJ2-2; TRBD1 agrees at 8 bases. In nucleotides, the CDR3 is TGTGCCACCAGTGATTTGACCGGGACAGGCACCGGGGAGCTGTTTTTT. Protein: CATSDLTGTGTGELFF.